The 20 T cell receptor beta chains given below trace back to one sample, sequenced in a study of blood T cell repertoires in COVID-19. TCRdb's copy holds only in-frame clones and misses some; the assay was immunoSEQ multiplex PCR. Among 20,000 to 25,000 clones, about nine tenths were seen once, and the ten largest hold 25% to 30%. Sequenced: peripheral blood. Every receptor here comes from a human donor with active COVID-19. The donor label of this sample is uncertain.

The chain combines TRBV30 with TRBJ1-5; no clear D gene. The CDR3 is 14 amino acids. The germline V gene encodes CDR1 GTSNPN and CDR2 SVGIG (reference sequence). V dropped 2 bases and J dropped 2 bases, with 10 bases sitting between them. CDR3 protein: CAWSQVFGNQPQHF. The CDR3 DNA sequence: TGTGCCTGGAGTCAGGTGTTCGGCAATCAGCCCCAGCATTTT.

CDR3 amino acids: CASSKATGGLTDTQYF. As DNA, the CDR3 is TGTGCCAGCAGCAAAGCGACGGGGGGGCTCACAGATACGCAGTATTTT. This chain links TRBV21-1 with TRBJ2-3; the table's D gene call, TRBD2, was not cross checked with the DNA. TRBV21-1 is deemed a pseudogene. This CDR3 is 16 amino acids long.

The chain joins TRBV29-1 to TRBJ1-5; D perhaps matches TRBD1 (5 bases). Trimming pared 7 bases from V and 3 bases from J, leaving 13 bases between. The germline V gene encodes CDR1 SQVTM and CDR2 ANQGSEA. The CDR3 consists of 13 residues. The CDR3 here is CSAGLGLNQPQHF. CDR3 nucleotide sequence: TGCAGCGCCGGATTGGGACTCAATCAGCCCCAGCATTTT.

This clone was recorded a few times. Written as DNA, the CDR3 is TGTGCCAGCACCCCCCCGGGTGCCTACGAGCAGTACTTC. Its translation is CASTPPGAYEQYF. V gene TRBV12-3 or TRBV12-4 combines with J gene TRBJ2-7; D ambiguous. The CDR3 length is 13 residues. V lost 7 bases and J 2 bases, leaving 12 bases between the germline ends.

The V and J genes are TRBV9 and TRBJ1-6; D is ambiguous. The CDR3 sequence is 12 residues long. Germline V CDR1 and CDR2: SGDLS, YYNGEE. Trimming took 0 bases from V and 16 from J, leaving 11 bases between them. In DNA form, the CDR3 reads TGTGCCAGCAGCGTAGGAGGCAGCCAACTCCACTTT. Protein product: CASSVGGSQLHF.

The gene calls are TRBV6-5 and TRBJ2-2; TRBD2 matches at 10 bases. V lost 2 bases to trimming and J lost 3 bases; unmatched junction nucleotides: 3. Germline V gene sequence: CDR1 MNHEY, CDR2 SVGAGI. The CDR3 runs 16 residues. CDR3 region: CASSYVAGGDTGELFF. The CDR3 coding sequence is TGTGCCAGCAGTTACGTAGCGGGGGGCGACACCGGGGAGCTGTTTTTT.

This chain links TRBV24-1 with TRBJ2-1, with TRBD2 identical over 10 bases. The CDR3 extends over 15 amino acids. Germline lookup yields CDR1 KGHDR and CDR2 SFDVKD. V lost 6 bases and J lost 9; bases outside the gene matches: 10. The CDR3 spells CATSSAAGGVSEQFF. The CDR3 DNA sequence: TGTGCCACCAGTTCAGCAGCGGGAGGGGTAAGTGAGCAGTTCTTC.

The rearrangement joins TRBV3-1 (or the pseudogene TRBV3-2) to TRBJ1-6; weak D call: TRBD1 (5 bases). Germline V CDR1 and CDR2: LGHDT, YNNKEL (reference sequence). V shed 5 bases and J shed 15 bases, with 14 bases lying between them. CDR3 length: 12 amino acids. The CDR3 region has the DNA TGTGCCAGCAGCTCTGTTGAGCAGGGCCTCCACTTT. Its protein product is CASSSVEQGLHF.

CDR3 coding DNA: TGTGCCAGCAGCGCCAGAACTAGCGGGGCAGATACGCAGTATTTT. It specifies CASSARTSGADTQYF. V is TRBV9 and J is TRBJ2-3, with 10 bases identical to TRBD2. Trimming at V came to 3 bases and at J to 4 bases, leaving 5 bases not matched to a gene. The CDR3 covers 15 residues. Germline assignment: CDR1 SGDLS and CDR2 YYNGEE.

This chain links TRBV27 with TRBJ1-1, with D possibly TRBD1 on 6 matching bases. Trimming removed 3 bases from V and 1 base from J, with 12 bases in between. Germline V gives CDR1 MNHEY, CDR2 SMNVEV (reference sequence). This CDR3 comprises 15 residues. CDR3 nucleotide sequence: TGTGCCAGCAGTTTCTACGAGACAGGGAACACTGAAGCTTTCTTT. This sequence encodes CASSFYETGNTEAFF.

The chain combines TRBV3-1 (or the pseudogene TRBV3-2) with TRBJ2-1, with TRBD2 matching 8 bases. J was trimmed by 2 bases and V by 6 bases; bases with no gene match: 12. CDR1 is LGHDT, CDR2 YNNKEL, per germline (reference sequence). The CDR3 runs 17 residues. The CDR3 region has the DNA TGTGCCAGCAGAGGCTCTAGCGGGTTCCGCACCTACAATGAGCAGTTCTTC. As protein: CASRGSSGFRTYNEQFF.

The CDR3 sequence: CASSPLDRAVSEAFF. In DNA form, the CDR3 reads TGTGCCAGTAGTCCCCTCGACAGGGCCGTCTCTGAAGCTTTCTTT. The chain links TRBV19 to TRBJ1-1, with 7 bases identical to TRBD1. V shed 5 bases and J 6 bases; nucleotides not matched to a gene: 12. CDR1 and CDR2 from the germline V gene are LNHDA and SQIVND (reference sequence). The CDR3 loop spans 15 amino acids.

The chain couples TRBV12-1 to TRBJ2-7; TRBD1 is the table's D call, not checked against the DNA. TRBV12-1 is recorded as a pseudogene. This CDR3 comprises 16 residues. CDR3 sequence (DNA): TGTGCCAGCACCCCTGCCCCCGGGACAGGTAACAACGAGCAGTACTTC. Translated, it gives CASTPAPGTGNNEQYF.

This chain uses TRBV7-9 with TRBJ2-3; D is unclear. Germline V gene sequence: CDR1 SEHNR, CDR2 FQNEAQ (reference sequence). V was shortened by 5 bases and J by 6 bases, with 12 bases between the two germline ends. The CDR3 has 13 residues. The CDR3 bases are TGTGCCAGCAGCCCCCCGGTTTCCGATACGCAGTATTTT. Amino acids: CASSPPVSDTQYF.

The chain has TRBV28 and TRBJ1-1; 7 bases line up with TRBD1. CDR3 length: 14 amino acids. Germline CDR1 MDHEN, CDR2 SYDVKM. Losses at the gene ends were 1 base for V and 1 base for J; bases not matched to a gene: 0. CDR3 loop: CASSLSGGNTEAFF. CDR3 DNA: TGTGCCAGCAGTTTATCAGGGGGGAACACTGAAGCTTTCTTT.

The V call is TRBV4-1, the J call TRBJ2-7; no firm D call. V was cut by 2 bases and J by 6 bases, with 14 bases left in between. The germline V gene encodes CDR1 MGHRA and CDR2 YSYEKL. This CDR3 has 14 residues. This CDR3 is CASSQFDTKAEQYF. As DNA, the CDR3 is TGCGCCAGCAGCCAATTTGATACTAAGGCCGAGCAGTACTTC.

This chain links TRBV18 with TRBJ2-7, with 8 bases that match TRBD2. CDR3 length: 18 amino acids. Germline V gives CDR1 KGHSH, CDR2 LQKENI. J gave up 1 base and V 1 base, and 12 bases lay outside the gene matches. CDR3 coding DNA: TGTGCCAGCTCACCACTCGTCGGCGCGGGACTAGAGTCCTACGAGCAGTACTTC. As protein: CASSPLVGAGLESYEQYF.

The V and J genes are TRBV28 and TRBJ1-2; D not resolved. Trimming cost V 4 bases and J 5 bases, with 8 bases left between them. Germline-derived CDR1 and CDR2 are MDHEN and SYDVKM. This CDR3 is built from 12 residues. The chain's CDR3 is CASSWQNYGYTF. CDR3 nucleotide sequence: TGTGCCAGCAGTTGGCAGAATTATGGCTACACCTTC.

The rearrangement joins TRBV10-3 to TRBJ2-3, with 11 bases identical to TRBD1. The CDR3 consists of 15 residues. After removal of 6 bases from V and 4 bases from J, the junction contained 6 bases not matched to a gene. The germline V gene has CDR1 ENHRY and CDR2 SYGVKD. The CDR3 sequence is CAIRRGTGGPDTQYF. As DNA, the CDR3 is TGTGCCATCAGGCGGGGGACAGGGGGACCAGATACGCAGTATTTT.

The chain carries TRBV11-2 and TRBJ2-1, with D perhaps matching TRBD1 (6 bases). The CDR3 is 16 amino acids. Trimming shortened V by 2 bases and J by 6 bases, and 17 bases separated the two germline ends. Germline assignment: CDR1 SGHAT and CDR2 FQNNGV. CDR3 sequence: CASSLHRALAPNEQFF. In DNA, the CDR3 is TGTGCCAGCAGCTTACACAGGGCCCTGGCCCCCAATGAGCAGTTCTTC.